These 25 T cell receptor beta chains came from one sample sequenced in a study of blood T cell repertoires in COVID-19. The method was immunoSEQ multiplex PCR; TCRdb's version includes in-frame clones alone and lacks a portion of them. The sample lists about 240,000 clones, around nine tenths occurring once. The sequenced sample was peripheral blood. These receptors were taken from a woman aged 65 to 85 with active or convalescent COVID-19.

The chain employs TRBV6-2 or TRBV6-3 and TRBJ2-1; 8 nucleotides match TRBD2. Trimming at V came to 5 bases and at J to 0 bases, leaving 12 bases not matched to a gene. There are 18 residues in the CDR3. From germline, CDR1 is MNHEY and CDR2 SVGEGT. The CDR3 region is CASSPNPSRGGSYNEQFF. DNA for the CDR3: TGTGCCAGCAGTCCCAACCCCAGCCGGGGGGGCTCCTACAATGAGCAGTTCTTC.

The chain carries TRBV5-4 and TRBJ2-3, with a tentative D call TRBD1 (5 bases). Germline assignment: CDR1 SGHNT and CDR2 YYREEE (reference sequence). The CDR3 totals 17 residues. The V and J ends lost 0 bases and 1 base respectively, with 15 bases between them. The CDR3 sequence is CASSLGGTHPRTDTQYF. CDR3 nucleotide sequence: TGTGCCAGCAGCTTGGGGGGCACCCACCCTCGCACAGATACGCAGTATTTT.

The rearrangement links TRBV2 to TRBJ1-2, with D possibly matching TRBD1 (5 bases). Trimming cost V 6 bases and J 8 bases, with 19 bases left between them. The CDR3 has 14 amino acids. CDR1 and CDR2 from the germline V gene are SNHLY and FYNNEI. The CDR3 nucleotides read TGTGCCAGCAGAGTCATCAGGGATAGCGGAGGCTACACCTTC. Amino acids: CASRVIRDSGGYTF.

The V call is TRBV6-6, the J call TRBJ1-2; D might be TRBD1 (6 bases). V lost 7 bases and J lost 7, with 19 bases in between. The CDR3 is 14 residues long. Germline V CDR1 and CDR2: MNHNY, SVGAGI (reference sequence). DNA for the CDR3: TGTGCCAGCACCGAACAGGGAAAAGGAGGTGGCTACACCTTC. It yields the protein CASTEQGKGGGYTF.

The genes are TRBV3-1 (or the pseudogene TRBV3-2) and TRBJ1-1, with a weak D call TRBD1 (5 bases). V dropped 0 bases and J dropped 4 bases, with 12 bases sitting between them. The CDR3 totals 15 residues. Germline loops: CDR1 LGHDT, CDR2 YNNKEL (reference sequence). CDR3: CASSQEEGRGTEAFF. In DNA form, the CDR3 reads TGTGCCAGCAGCCAAGAGGAAGGGAGGGGCACTGAAGCTTTCTTT.

The J gene is TRBJ1-2, the V gene TRBV2; D is ambiguous. Trimming removed 7 bases from V and 2 bases from J, with 5 bases in between. CDR1 is SNHLY and CDR2 is FYNNEI in the germline V gene. The CDR3 runs 11 residues. The DNA of the CDR3 is TGTGCCAGCATGCTAAACTATGGCTACACCTTC. Translating it yields CASMLNYGYTF.

The chain carries TRBV28 and TRBJ2-5, with D tentatively TRBD1 (5 bases). With 5 bases removed from V and 5 bases from J, the gap between germline ends came to 18 bases. The CDR3 contains 15 residues. Germline CDR1 and CDR2: MDHEN and SYDVKM. The CDR3 bases are TGTGCCAGCAGTCCTCAGGGTTTAGGTGCGGAGACCCAGTACTTC. The encoded protein is CASSPQGLGAETQYF. The full variable domain, in which reference TRBV28 and TRBJ2-5 provide the parts outside the CDR3, is DVKVTQSSRYLVKRTGEKVFLECVQDMDHENMFWYRQDPGLGLRLIYFSYDVKMKEKGDIPEGYSVSREKKERFSLILESASTNQTSMYLCASSPQGLGAETQYFGPGTRLLVL.

This chain uses TRBV5-5 with TRBJ1-5, with D possibly matching TRBD1 (6 bases). CDR3 length equals 16 residues. V lost 0 bases and J lost 1, with 11 bases in between. From germline, CDR1 is SGHKS and CDR2 YYEKEE (reference sequence). CDR3 residues: CASSLEAGASNQPQHF. As DNA, the CDR3 is TGTGCCAGCAGCTTGGAAGCGGGGGCAAGCAATCAGCCCCAGCATTTT.

The V call is TRBV7-9, the J call TRBJ2-2, with D perhaps matching TRBD2 (6 bases). CDR1 is SEHNR, CDR2 FQNEAQ, per germline (reference sequence). This CDR3 has 16 amino acids. Between the trimmed V and J ends, which lost 2 bases and 4 bases, there was a span of 14 bases. This CDR3 is CASSLSFGGSTGELFF. In nucleotides, the CDR3 is TGTGCCAGCAGCTTATCTTTTGGGGGGTCCACCGGGGAGCTGTTTTTT. Supplemented by reference TRBV7-9 and TRBJ2-2, the full variable domain reads DTGVSQNPRHKITKRGQNVTFRCDPISEHNRLYWYRQTLGQGPEFLTYFQNEAQLEKSRLLSDRFSAERPKGSFSTLEIQRTEQGDSAMYLCASSLSFGGSTGELFFGEGSRLTVL.

The V and J genes are TRBV5-6 and TRBJ1-5, with TRBD1 matching 7 bases. Germline loops: CDR1 SGHDT, CDR2 YYEEEE. The CDR3 spans 16 residues. With 2 bases clipped from V and 2 bases from J, the junction kept 7 bases outside the gene matches. The CDR3 DNA is TGTGCCAGCAGCTTCGGTCGGACAGGCCGCAATCAGCCCCAGCATTTT. Translated, it gives CASSFGRTGRNQPQHF.

This clone was seen a handful of times. The chain is built from TRBV11-2 and TRBJ2-5; TRBD1 is a possible D gene (6 bases). Germline assignment: CDR1 SGHAT and CDR2 FQNNGV. The CDR3 runs 13 residues. V shed 4 bases and J shed 4 bases, with 10 bases lying between them. CDR3 residues: CASSSYRAETQYF. In DNA, the CDR3 is TGTGCCAGCAGCTCCTACAGGGCAGAGACCCAGTACTTC.

The chain employs TRBV5-1 and TRBJ2-2, with D perhaps matching TRBD2 (5 bases). The germline CDR1 and CDR2 sequences are SGHRS and YFSETQ. Trimming left V 5 bases short and J 8 bases short, with 13 bases between. CDR3 length: 13 amino acids. CDR3 amino acids: CASRDLGKGELFF. The DNA of the CDR3 is TGCGCCAGCAGGGACTTGGGAAAAGGGGAGCTGTTTTTT.

There are a few counts of this clone. This sequence joins TRBV5-5 and TRBJ1-3; 9 bases align to TRBD1. V shed 1 base, J shed 4 bases, and the junction held 15 bases outside the gene matches. This CDR3 is built from 19 residues. Per the germline V gene, CDR1 is SGHKS and CDR2 is YYEKEE (reference sequence). Written as DNA, the CDR3 is TGTGCCAGCAGCTTGCGGAGTCCCGGGACAGGGACGGGCGGAAACACCATATATTTT. Translated: CASSLRSPGTGTGGNTIYF.

J is TRBJ2-2 and V is TRBV5-1; D gene unclear. The CDR3 is 14 residues long. Trimming left V 0 bases short and J 8 bases short, with 11 bases between. Germline CDR1 is SGHRS and CDR2 is YFSETQ. The CDR3 region is CASSLVRTRGELFF. The CDR3 DNA reads as TGCGCCAGCAGCTTGGTCCGTACTCGAGGGGAGCTGTTTTTT.

The chain recombines TRBV11-2 with TRBJ1-5; 7 bases line up with TRBD1. The germline gives CDR1 SGHAT, CDR2 FQNNGV. V gave up 5 bases and J gave up 4 bases; unmatched junction bases: 11. The CDR3 contains 16 residues. Written as DNA, the CDR3 is TGTGCCAGCAGCATAGGGGGCAGGGGAGGGAATCAGCCCCAGCATTTT. Translating gives CASSIGGRGGNQPQHF.

J is TRBJ1-2 and V is TRBV6-4; D is uncertain. CDR3 length: 15 amino acids. With 9 bases removed from V and 1 base from J, the gap between germline ends came to 18 bases. CDR1 is MRHNA and CDR2 is SNTAGT in the germline V gene. CDR3 amino acids: CASRREGDGNYGYTF. The CDR3 region has the DNA TGTGCCAGTCGAAGGGAGGGTGATGGTAACTATGGCTACACCTTC.

This clone was detected only a few times. The chain joins TRBV13 to TRBJ1-4; 8 bases are a match to TRBD1. Losses at the gene ends were 5 bases for V and 4 bases for J; bases not matched to a gene: 6. Germline V lookup: CDR1 PRHDT, CDR2 FYEKMQ (reference sequence). This CDR3 has 15 amino acids. CDR3 region: CASSPSGQVNEKLFF. CDR3 in DNA: TGTGCCAGCAGCCCATCGGGACAGGTTAATGAAAAACTGTTTTTT.

The chain employs TRBV5-1 and TRBJ2-1, with TRBD2 as a possible D gene (5 bases). The V gene lost 7 bases and the J gene lost 10 bases, with 15 bases spanning the gap. CDR3 length: 12 amino acids. Germline V gene lookup returns CDR1 SGHRS and CDR2 YFSETQ. CDR3 amino acids: CASGMGAQEQFF. CDR3 in DNA: TGCGCCAGCGGGATGGGAGCTCAGGAGCAGTTCTTC.

This chain links TRBV25-1 with TRBJ1-2; 8 bases line up with TRBD1. This CDR3 region has 15 residues. Germline trimming cut 11 bases from V and 7 bases from J; bases unmatched to any gene: 18. Germline values: CDR1 MGHDK, CDR2 SYGVNS. CDR3 amino acids: CAETRWAGGDCGYTF. The CDR3 bases are TGTGCCGAAACAAGGTGGGCAGGGGGCGATTGTGGCTACACCTTC.

The chain links TRBV3-1 (or the pseudogene TRBV3-2) to TRBJ1-1; possible D gene TRBD1, 6 bases. Trimming took off 5 bases at V and 7 bases at J, with 11 bases between the two ends. The CDR3 extends over 12 amino acids. The germline V gene has CDR1 LGHDT and CDR2 YNNKEL (reference sequence). Here the CDR3 DNA reads TGTGCCAGCAGCTCCAGGGGTGGTGAAGCTTTCTTT. Amino acid sequence: CASSSRGGEAFF.

V is TRBV20-1 and J is TRBJ1-6; 7 bases agree with TRBD1. The CDR3 has 16 residues. J lost 1 base, V lost 6 bases, and 9 bases had no gene match. Germline V lookup: CDR1 DFQATT, CDR2 SNEGSKA (reference sequence). CDR3 sequence (DNA): TGCAGTGCGAGTACAGGGGATCGGTCCTATAATTCACCCCTCCACTTT. Its protein product is CSASTGDRSYNSPLHF.

The chain uses TRBV14 and TRBJ1-1; D may be TRBD1 (5 bases). The CDR3 length is 15 residues. Germline-derived CDR1 and CDR2 are SGHDN and FVKESK. The V and J ends lost 4 bases and 5 bases respectively, with 17 bases between them. The CDR3 here is CASSLPSGAWTEAFF. DNA of the CDR3: TGTGCCAGCAGCCTCCCCAGTGGGGCATGGACTGAAGCTTTCTTT.

The genes are TRBV4-1 and TRBJ1-6; D is unresolved. CDR1 and CDR2 (germline): MGHRA, YSYEKL. There are 13 residues in the CDR3. Trimming removed 1 base from V and 7 bases from J, with 5 bases in between. Here the CDR3 DNA reads TGCGCCAGCAGCCAAGGGCAGAATTCACCCCTCCACTTT. Translated: CASSQGQNSPLHF.

The chain is built from TRBV24-1 and TRBJ2-5, with D possibly TRBD2 on 5 matching bases. The CDR3 extends over 13 amino acids. Germline CDR1 and CDR2: KGHDR and SFDVKD. Trimming pared 1 base from V and 7 bases from J, leaving 9 bases between. The CDR3 nucleotides are TGTGCCACCAGTGATTTAGGACTGGGGACCCAGTACTTC. This codes for CATSDLGLGTQYF.

This sequence joins TRBV7-2 and TRBJ2-7, with D possibly TRBD2 on 6 matching bases. Trimming took off 5 bases at V and 2 bases at J, with 19 bases between the two ends. This CDR3 region has 16 residues. Germline loops: CDR1 SGHTA, CDR2 FQGNSA. The CDR3 is CASSEGGQRVPYEQYF. The CDR3 DNA reads TGTGCCAGCAGCGAGGGAGGACAAAGGGTACCCTACGAGCAGTACTTC. The whole variable domain, remainder taken from reference TRBV7-2 and TRBJ2-7, is GAGVSQSPSNKVTEKGKDVELRCDPISGHTALYWYRQSLGQGLEFLIYFQGNSAPDKSGLPSDRFSAERTGGSVSTLTIQRTQQEDSAVYLCASSEGGQRVPYEQYFGPGTRLTVT.